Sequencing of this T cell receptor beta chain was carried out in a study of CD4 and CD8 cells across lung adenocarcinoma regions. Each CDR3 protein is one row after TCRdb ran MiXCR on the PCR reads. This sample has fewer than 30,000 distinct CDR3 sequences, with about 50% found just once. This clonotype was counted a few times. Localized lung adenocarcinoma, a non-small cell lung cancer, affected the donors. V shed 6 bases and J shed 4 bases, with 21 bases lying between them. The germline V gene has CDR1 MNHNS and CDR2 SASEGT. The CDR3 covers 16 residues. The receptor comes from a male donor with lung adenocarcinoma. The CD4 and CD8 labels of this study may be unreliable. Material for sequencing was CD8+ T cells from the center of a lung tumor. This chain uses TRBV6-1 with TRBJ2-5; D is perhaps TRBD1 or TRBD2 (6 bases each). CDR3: CASRGAGGGVRETQYF. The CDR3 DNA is TGTGCCAGCAGGGGGGCCGGGGGCGGTGTCCGAGAGACCCAGTACTTC.